Reported below is one T cell receptor (beta chain). The target antigen is unknown. V dropped 5 bases and J dropped 4 bases, with 8 bases sitting between them. The length of the CDR3 is 12 residues. The V gene's germline CDR1 is MDHEN and CDR2 SYDVKM. The table came from immunoSEQ multiplex PCR; TCRdb's copy has only in-frame clones and leaves some out. The table records 35,000 to 50,000 clones, about 85% of them present only once. These data belong to a study of T cells in localized non-small cell lung cancer. Overall study results and limits: A median of approximately 54 clones ranked among the top 100 in tumor appeared in adjacent lung. Measurement of T cell clonality placed uninvolved adjacent lung highest, above the level in tumor. Increased T cell density in blood showed an association with longer overall survival. Multi-region tumor sequencing was not done, so intratumor heterogeneity could not be excluded.

This sequence joins TRBV28 and TRBJ1-2, with no clear D. The sequences come from PBMCs, collected before any cancer treatment. The receptor was isolated from a woman aged 35 to 70 with stage II squamous cell lung carcinoma. CDR3 in DNA: TGTGCCAGCAGTCCAGACGGCTATGGCTACACCTTC. Amino acids: CASSPDGYGYTF.